This T cell receptor beta chain was captured by sequencing in a study of blood T cell repertoires in COVID-19. Across the study: Sites across the United States, Italy and Spain contributed samples from acute and convalescent COVID-19. T cells, B-cell-depleted T cells, or PBMCs supplied cDNA or gDNA.

The germline gives CDR1 SEHNR, CDR2 FQNEAQ (reference sequence). CDR3 length equals 15 residues. The J segment lost 4 bases and the V segment lost 8 bases, leaving 9 bases of the junction unmatched. Source study methods: Cell counts per sample came from amplifying reference gene primers. Only in-frame clones appear in the TCRdb table, and some are missing; sequencing was by immunoSEQ multiplex PCR. V, J and clone size derive from that table, while D and trimming were established from the DNA sequence. The data contain 190,000 or so clones, approximately 82% of them singletons. The chain combines TRBV7-9 with TRBJ2-2; 8 bases line up with TRBD2. The material sequenced was peripheral blood. This TCR derives from a man in his fifties or sixties with active or convalescent COVID-19. The CDR3 DNA sequence: TGTGCCAGCCGCGCCGGGGGGGTTCGCACCGGGGAGCTGTTTTTT. Amino acid sequence: CASRAGGVRTGELFF.